The 3 T cell receptor beta chains below were found in one sample sequenced in a study of T cells in Graves' hyperthyroidism and ophthalmopathy (dated by TCRdb to between 2018 and 2021). Library method: multiplex PCR. Sequencer: Illumina HiSeq 2000. The TCR beta CDR3 regions were amplified from RNA transcripts. The TCR CDR3 was subjected to a first round of RT-PCR using the HTBI primer set and the Qiagen OneStep RT-PCR kit. TCRdb itself trimmed the public reads at Q25 with fastp, ran MiXCR and retained productive beta chains. Every distinct CDR3 protein forms one entry, paired with its most common genes and DNA. The sample data list approximately 590,000 distinct CDR3 sequences, and 15% to 18% of these were observed just once. The ten top clones hold under 7.5% of the sample. The sequenced sample consisted of blood. These receptors were collected from a woman in her twenties or thirties with Graves' hyperthyroidism.

This clonotype was observed a few times. The chain combines TRBV5-5 with TRBJ1-2; 7 bases fit TRBD1. The germline V gene encodes CDR1 SGHKS and CDR2 YYEKEE (reference sequence). The CDR3 sequence is 17 residues long. The junction had 13 bases not matched to a gene; V was cut back by 4 bases and J by 1 base. CDR3 sequence reads: CASSRSTPGGVNYGYTF. The CDR3 DNA reads as TGTGCCAGCAGCCGGAGCACACCAGGGGGTGTTAACTATGGCTACACCTTC.

To note about this clonotype: This may be a read error: a much more frequent sequence differs by one nucleotide. This rearrangement joins TRBV7-9 to TRBJ2-7; D possibly corresponds to TRBD1 (6 bases). This CDR3 spans 15 amino acids. CDR1 is SEHNR and CDR2 is FQNEAQ in the germline V gene (reference sequence). Trimming pared 1 base from V and 2 bases from J, leaving 12 bases between. The CDR3 DNA is TGTGCCAGCAGCTTAGGGGACAAGAGCACCTACGAGCAGTACTTC. Residues: CASSLGDKSTYEQYF.

Only a few counts were recorded for this clonotype. The chain combines TRBV20-1 with TRBJ1-5; weak D call: TRBD1 (6 bases). Germline V gives CDR1 DFQATT, CDR2 SNEGSKA (reference sequence). The V gene lost 4 bases and the J gene lost 2 bases, with 12 bases spanning the gap. The CDR3 sequence is 14 residues long. The CDR3 DNA sequence: TGCAGTGCTAAATCAGGGGCCGGCAATCAGCCCCAGCATTTT. Protein product: CSAKSGAGNQPQHF.